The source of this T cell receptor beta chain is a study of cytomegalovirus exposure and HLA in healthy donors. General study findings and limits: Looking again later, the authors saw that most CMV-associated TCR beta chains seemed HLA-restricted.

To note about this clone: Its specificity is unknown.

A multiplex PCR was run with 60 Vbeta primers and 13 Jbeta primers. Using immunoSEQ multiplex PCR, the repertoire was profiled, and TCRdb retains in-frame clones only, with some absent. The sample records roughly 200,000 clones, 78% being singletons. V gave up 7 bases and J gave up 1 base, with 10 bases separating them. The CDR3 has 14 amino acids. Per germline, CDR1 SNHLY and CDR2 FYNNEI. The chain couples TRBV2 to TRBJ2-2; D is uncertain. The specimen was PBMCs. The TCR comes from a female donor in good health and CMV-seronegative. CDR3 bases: TGTGCCAGCATGAGTCGGGTGAACACCGGGGAGCTGTTTTTT. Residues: CASMSRVNTGELFF. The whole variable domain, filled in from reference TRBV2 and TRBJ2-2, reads EPEVTQTPSHQVTQMGQEVILRCVPISNHLYFYWYRQILGQKVEFLVSFYNNEISEKSEIFDDQFSVERPDGSNFTLKIRSTKLEDSAMYFCASMSRVNTGELFFGEGSRLTVL.